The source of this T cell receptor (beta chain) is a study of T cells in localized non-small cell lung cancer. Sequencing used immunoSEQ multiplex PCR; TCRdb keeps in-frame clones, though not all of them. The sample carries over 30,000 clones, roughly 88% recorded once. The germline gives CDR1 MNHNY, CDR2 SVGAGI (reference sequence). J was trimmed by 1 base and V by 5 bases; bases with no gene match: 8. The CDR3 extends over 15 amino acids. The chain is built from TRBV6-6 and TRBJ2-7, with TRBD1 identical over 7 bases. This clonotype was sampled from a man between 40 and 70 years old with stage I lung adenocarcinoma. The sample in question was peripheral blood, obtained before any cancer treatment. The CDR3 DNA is TGTGCCAGCAGTACAAAGACGGGACAGTCCTACGAGCAGTACTTC. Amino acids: CASSTKTGQSYEQYF.